This TCR beta chain was identified in a study of blood T cell repertoires in COVID-19 (dated by TCRdb to 2019 to 2021). Turning to the overall study: Collaborator samples came from the United States, Italy and Spain and covered acute and convalescent phases of COVID-19. The prospective study material was composed of cDNA or gDNA derived from T cells, B-cell-depleted T cells, or PBMCs. The dataset comprised deeply sampled blood TCRbeta repertoires from subjects exposed to, actively infected with, or recovered from COVID-19. A freely available public database, intended as a resource for researchers studying the immune response to SARS-CoV-2, is where the repertoires were released. The samples were drawn from the first 160 participants of the ongoing ImmuneRACE study and from about 1,200 subjects provided by 6 global collaborators. The sample metadata nearly always contained a de-identified subject ID, COVID-19 status, age in years and sex. HLA class I and class II types, where available, came from metadata supplied by the sample provider rather than from assay-based typing. Summary of the overall study and its limitations: How much clinical and demographic metadata was included differed by source and by participant, and the metadata was provided uncurated.

CDR1 and CDR2 were assigned from the germline V gene (reference sequence) as LGHDT and YNNKEL. From the cysteine up to the phenylalanine, the CDR3 has a length of 14 residues. This entry keeps only the CDR3 DNA: 42 bases, framed from base 1. After removal of 4 bases from V and 2 bases from J, the junction retains 3 bases not matched to a gene. The immunoSEQ Assay, a bias-controlled multiplex PCR, was used to amplify TCRbeta CDR3 regions from genomic DNA. In the authors' own workflow: Nucleated cell counts per sample were estimated from amplification of reference gene primers within the assay. To quantify the absolute abundance of each unique TCRbeta CDR3 rearrangement, sequence reads were collapsed and filtered. For each sample, productive Simpson clonality was calculated as the square root of Simpson's diversity index across productive rearrangements. In its TCRdb copy, this immuneACCESS table keeps in-frame sequences only and misses some clones. Where compared with another copy, unresolved V genes explain less than half of these, and the others have no known cause. V, J and clone size derive from that table, while D and trimming were established from the DNA sequence. The sample includes fewer than 150,000 clones, with approximately 80% observed a single time. The top ten hold around 6.8% of the sample.

Each collaborating institution followed its own protocols to collect whole blood in K2EDTA tubes. For TCRbeta analysis, collaborators shipped samples as frozen whole blood, isolated PBMCs, or DNA extracted from either of those sample types. This clone came up once. Its specific antigen is unknown. Base-call qualities are not available, and no considerably larger clone is one nucleotide away. Material for sequencing was peripheral blood. The chain couples TRBV3-1 (or the pseudogene TRBV3-2) to TRBJ1-1; TRBD1 aligns with 8 central bases. The TCR was taken from a human donor in a cohort sampled during active COVID-19. The encoded CDR3 is CASSLTGANTEAFF. The DNA is TGTGCCAGCAGCCTGACAGGGGCTAACACTGAAGCTTTCTTT.